The TCR beta chain under discussion was sequenced for a study of CXCR3-negative and CXCR3-positive naive CD8 T cells. Study-wide findings and caveats: TRB CDR3s of CXCR3-positive naive cells were more hydrophobic than those of CXCR3-negative naive cells. Between one naive subset and the other, surface CD5 was comparable, and TCR strength was inferred from TRB CDR3 properties.

There are 15 residues in the CDR3. Germline V gene sequence: CDR1 SSHAT, CDR2 FNYEAQ (reference sequence). The method, 5' RACE with UMI labels, was used to prepare the TRB cDNA libraries. Reanalyzing the 5' RACE reads, TCRdb keeps one entry per CDR3 protein, without DNA. Recorded for this sample: about 5,700 distinct CDR3 sequences. By frequency, this clonotype registers medium-sized. The antigen is not known. This sequence joins TRBV7-7 and TRBJ2-7. The origin of this receptor is a human donor in good health. Some clones in this sample may be carry-over from other donors' samples. The specimen sequenced was naive CXCR3+ CD8+ T cells from blood. Sample subset: CD45RO-CCR7+CD27+CD95- naive CD8+ T cells expressing CXCR3 (TNR3+). CDR3 amino acids: CASSLERGSSYEQYF.